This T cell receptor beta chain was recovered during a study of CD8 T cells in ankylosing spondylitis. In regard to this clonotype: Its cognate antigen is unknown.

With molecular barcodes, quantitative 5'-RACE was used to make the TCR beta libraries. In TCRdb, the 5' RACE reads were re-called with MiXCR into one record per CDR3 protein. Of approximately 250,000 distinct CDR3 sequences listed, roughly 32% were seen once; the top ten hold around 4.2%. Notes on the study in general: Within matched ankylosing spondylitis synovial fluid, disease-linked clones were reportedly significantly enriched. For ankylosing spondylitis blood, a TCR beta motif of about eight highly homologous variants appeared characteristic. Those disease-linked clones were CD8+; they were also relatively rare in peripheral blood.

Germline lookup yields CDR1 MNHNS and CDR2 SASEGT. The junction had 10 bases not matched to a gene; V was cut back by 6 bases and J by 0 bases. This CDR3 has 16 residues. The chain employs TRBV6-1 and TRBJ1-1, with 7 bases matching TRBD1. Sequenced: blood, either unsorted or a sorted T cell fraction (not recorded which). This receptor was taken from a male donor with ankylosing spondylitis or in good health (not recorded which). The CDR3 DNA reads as TGTGCCAGCAGCTCACGCCAGGGGGTAATGAACACTGAAGCTTTCTTT. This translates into CASSSRQGVMNTEAFF.